This TCR beta chain was sequenced in a study of regulatory T cells in long-lasting Graves disease. Study findings and constraints: New patients shared roughly 1,000 public clonotypes, and persistent patients shared more, with 2,741. It was possible that the small sample size reduced accuracy.

The length of the CDR3 is 13 residues. Germline V gene sequence: CDR1 MNHEY, CDR2 SVGEGT. The germline V and J ends were trimmed by 6 bases and 2 bases, with 9 bases remaining between them. This clonotype was seen repeatedly, ten times or more. Its target is not known. Described time point: newly diagnosed GD, antithyroid drugs for less than 3 months. RNA isolated from PBMCs was used to make the TCR library. iRepertoire HTBI primers and Arm-PCR of CDR3 regions built TCR beta libraries. One entry per CDR3 protein results from TCRdb running MiXCR on the multiplex PCR reads. This repertoire shows fewer than 350,000 distinct CDR3 sequences, over 15% found once; its top ten account for about 40%.

The chain is built from TRBV6-2 or TRBV6-3 and TRBJ2-3, with D perhaps TRBD1 or TRBD2 (5 bases each). The source of this sequence is a female donor with Graves disease. The sample in question was peripheral blood mononuclear cells (PBMCs), obtained at new diagnosis, from a patient treated with antithyroid drugs. The CDR3 sequence is CASRPGATDTQYF. CDR3 DNA: TGTGCCAGCAGACCCGGGGCCACAGATACGCAGTATTTT.